This TCR beta chain was recovered during a study of blood T cell repertoires in COVID-19. Study-level background: Sites across the United States, Italy and Spain contributed samples from acute and convalescent COVID-19.

Original processing methods: Reference gene primer amplification gave nucleated cell count estimates. TCRdb keeps only in-frame clones here, not all; method: immunoSEQ multiplex PCR. That table is the source of V, J and clone size, and D and trimming were worked out from the DNA. This table holds hundreds of thousands of clones, around 85% found once. Trimming shortened V by 10 bases and J by 1 base, and 10 bases separated the two germline ends. CDR1 and CDR2 (germline): SNHLY, FYNNEI. The CDR3 is 13 residues long. This receptor was obtained from an elderly man with acute or convalescent COVID-19. The gene calls are TRBV2 and TRBJ2-2; no definite D call. Source material: peripheral blood. CDR3 region: CAITNMNTGELFF. DNA for the CDR3: TGTGCCATTACGAACATGAACACCGGGGAGCTGTTTTTT.